What follows are 23 T cell receptor beta chains derived from one specimen sequenced in a study of cytomegalovirus exposure and HLA in healthy donors. The PCR ran on 60 Vbeta and 13 Jbeta primers. The data were produced by immunoSEQ multiplex PCR, yet TCRdb's version contains in-frame clones alone and is incomplete. The repertoire holds 180,000 or so clones, with over 75% as singletons. Sequencing was carried out using PBMCs. These receptors were taken from a man younger than 35 in good health and CMV-seropositive.

V is TRBV30 and J is TRBJ2-7; 14 positions agree with TRBD2. Losses at the gene ends were 3 bases for V and 5 bases for J; bases not matched to a gene: 6. Germline values: CDR1 GTSNPN, CDR2 SVGIG (reference sequence). This CDR3 has 15 residues. The CDR3 DNA follows: TGTGCCTGGAGGATGGGACTAGCGGGGGTCCACGAGCAGTACTTC. Translating it yields CAWRMGLAGVHEQYF. Full variable domain (remainder filled in from reference TRBV30 and TRBJ2-7): SQTIHQWPATLVQPVGSPLSLECTVEGTSNPNLYWYRQAAGRGLQLLFYSVGIGQISSEVPQNLSASRPQDRQFILSSKKLLLSDSGFYLCAWRMGLAGVHEQYFGPGTRLTVT.

About this clone itself: Different DNA sequences within this sample yield the same CDR3. As DNA, the CDR3 is TGCGCCAGCAGCCAAGGGGAGCCCCCCCAGGAGACCCAGTACTTC. This encodes CASSQGEPPQETQYF. The chain uses TRBV4-1 and TRBJ2-5, with a weak D call TRBD2 (5 bases). V dropped 1 base and J dropped 5 bases, with 14 bases sitting between them. The CDR3 spans 15 residues. CDR1 and CDR2 (germline): MGHRA, YSYEKL.

This chain uses TRBV5-1 with TRBJ2-5; 8 positions agree with TRBD1. V was clipped by 0 bases and J by 1 base; unmatched bases: 2. CDR1 is SGHRS and CDR2 is YFSETQ in the germline V gene. The CDR3 covers 15 residues. The CDR3 protein is CASSLAGTGQETQYF. The DNA for the CDR3 is TGCGCCAGCAGCTTGGCCGGGACAGGCCAAGAGACCCAGTACTTC.

The chain couples TRBV19 to TRBJ2-7; 9 bases match TRBD2. The J segment lost 3 bases and the V segment lost 2 bases, leaving 17 bases of the junction unmatched. The CDR3 has 19 residues. CDR1 and CDR2 (germline): LNHDA, SQIVND (reference sequence). The CDR3 DNA reads TGTGCCAGTAGTATAAGTACCGGGACTAGCTTTGGGTTAAACTACGAGCAGTACTTC. Amino acids: CASSISTGTSFGLNYEQYF.

This clone was seen just once. The chain is built from TRBV12-5 and TRBJ1-5; D is unclear. CDR3 length: 13 residues. V lost 1 base and J 7 bases, leaving 8 bases between the germline ends. CDR1 LGHNT and CDR2 FRNRAP come from the germline V gene. This CDR3 reads CASGLERRQPQHF. The CDR3 bases are TGTGCTAGTGGTTTGGAGAGGCGGCAGCCCCAGCATTTT.

The chain carries TRBV5-4 and TRBJ2-7, with 11 bases fitting TRBD2. CDR3 length: 16 amino acids. The germline V gene has CDR1 SGHNT and CDR2 YYREEE (reference sequence). Germline trimming cut 4 bases from V and 2 bases from J; bases unmatched to any gene: 8. The CDR3 here is CASSASTSGAAYEQYF. CDR3 bases: TGTGCCAGCAGCGCTTCGACTAGCGGGGCAGCCTACGAGCAGTACTTC.

The rearrangement joins TRBV27 to TRBJ1-1; D ambiguous. Germline CDR1 is MNHEY and CDR2 is SMNVEV (reference sequence). V was cut by 2 bases and J by 4 bases, with 11 bases left in between. The CDR3 is made up of 14 amino acids. The CDR3 region is CASSLVGRGTEAFF. The CDR3 nucleotides read TGTGCCAGCAGTTTAGTGGGCCGGGGCACTGAAGCTTTCTTT.

The chain employs TRBV12-2 and TRBJ2-5; the table's D call TRBD2 went unverified against the DNA. TRBV12-2 constitutes a pseudogene. CDR3 length equals 22 residues. The CDR3 nucleotides are TGTGCAAGTCGCTGCTCTACTAGCGGGGGGGCGATTGGTGTCTTAAGGTATGAGACCCAGTACTTC. It translates to CASRCSTSGGAIGVLRYETQYF.

The gene calls are TRBV6-5 and TRBJ2-6, with D perhaps TRBD1 (6 bases). CDR1 and CDR2 (germline): MNHEY, SVGAGI. The CDR3 covers 16 residues. V lost 0 bases to trimming and J lost 1 base, with 7 bases between them. CDR3 protein: CASSYSTGSGANVLTF. The CDR3 DNA follows: TGTGCCAGCAGTTACTCGACAGGTTCTGGGGCCAACGTCCTGACTTTC.

This clone showed up just a few times. The gene calls are TRBV5-6 and TRBJ2-5; TRBD2 agrees at 7 bases. This CDR3 spans 14 amino acids. The junction had 8 bases not matched to a gene; V was cut back by 4 bases and J by 5 bases. Per the germline V gene, CDR1 is SGHDT and CDR2 is YYEEEE. DNA for the CDR3: TGTGCCAGCAGCCGGGCGGGGCGGGGGGAGACCCAGTACTTC. Protein product: CASSRAGRGETQYF. Using reference TRBV5-6 and TRBJ2-5 for the parts outside the CDR3, the full variable domain is DAGVTQSPTHLIKTRGQQVTLRCSPKSGHDTVSWYQQALGQGPQFIFQYYEEEERQRGNFPDRFSGHQFPNYSSELNVNALLLGDSALYLCASSRAGRGETQYFGPGTRLLVL.

The CDR3 DNA is TGTGCCAGCACGGGAGGGGGAACACCCCTCCACTTT. Translated, it gives CASTGGGTPLHF. The chain carries TRBV6-5 and TRBJ1-6; maybe TRBD1 (6 bases). The CDR3 contains 12 residues. CDR1 and CDR2 from the germline V gene are MNHEY and SVGAGI. The V end lost 7 bases, the J end lost 11 bases, and 12 bases lay between the germline ends.

The chain joins TRBV20-1 to TRBJ2-3; TRBD2 is a possible D gene (7 bases). Germline lookup yields CDR1 DFQATT and CDR2 SNEGSKA (reference sequence). The V end lost 8 bases, the J end lost 9 bases, and 15 bases lay between the germline ends. The CDR3 is made up of 11 amino acids. The CDR3 protein is CSTQGGATQYF. The DNA for the CDR3 is TGCAGTACGCAAGGGGGGGCCACGCAGTATTTT.

The chain is built from TRBV6-1 and TRBJ2-7; 9 bases are a match to TRBD1. The CDR3 runs 14 residues. Trimming took 4 bases from V and 5 from J; bases not matched to a gene: 6. Germline assignment: CDR1 MNHNS and CDR2 SASEGT. The CDR3 sequence is CASSVGQGLNEQYF. CDR3 sequence (DNA): TGTGCCAGCAGTGTGGGACAGGGACTCAACGAGCAGTACTTC.

V is TRBV14 and J is TRBJ2-5; tentatively, D is TRBD1 (5 bases). Trimming removed 1 base at V and 0 bases at J, with 9 bases between. This CDR3 has 15 residues. Germline CDR1 is SGHDN and CDR2 is FVKESK. The CDR3, as DNA: TGTGCCAGCAGCCAAGCGTCAGGGTACCAAGAGACCCAGTACTTC. Protein sequence: CASSQASGYQETQYF.

This clone was counted a few times. This rearrangement joins TRBV10-2 to TRBJ1-5; D uncertain. The CDR3 extends over 12 amino acids. CDR1 is WSHSY and CDR2 is SAAADI in the germline V gene. V was shortened by 0 bases and J by 7 bases, with 4 bases between the two germline ends. CDR3 nucleotide sequence: TGCGCCAGCAGTGAGTCGTTACAGCCCCAGCATTTT. This codes for CASSESLQPQHF.

This rearrangement joins TRBV9 to TRBJ2-2; TRBD1 matches at 9 bases. The J segment lost 5 bases and the V segment lost 2 bases, leaving 7 bases of the junction unmatched. CDR3 length: 16 residues. Germline lookup yields CDR1 SGDLS and CDR2 YYNGEE. The CDR3 nucleotides are TGTGCCAGCAGCGTCATGGGACAGGGACGGACCGGGGAGCTGTTTTTT. Translated, it gives CASSVMGQGRTGELFF.

The V gene is TRBV9, the J gene TRBJ2-7; D not certain. The germline gives CDR1 SGDLS, CDR2 YYNGEE. V lost 0 bases and J 0 bases, leaving 4 bases between the germline ends. The CDR3 is made up of 13 amino acids. The CDR3 loop is CASSVDGSYEQYF. For the CDR3, the DNA is TGTGCCAGCAGCGTAGACGGCTCCTACGAGCAGTACTTC.

This chain uses TRBV13 with TRBJ2-5; D perhaps matches TRBD1 (6 bases). V was trimmed by 1 base and J by 4 bases, leaving 10 bases between them. Germline assignment: CDR1 PRHDT and CDR2 FYEKMQ (reference sequence). The CDR3 consists of 14 residues. The CDR3 sequence is CASSLVSGVETQYF. The CDR3 nucleotides are TGTGCCAGCAGCTTAGTTTCAGGGGTAGAGACCCAGTACTTC.

The V call is TRBV29-1, the J call TRBJ1-4; weak D call: TRBD1 (5 bases). Germline-derived CDR1 and CDR2 are SQVTM and ANQGSEA. The CDR3 runs 13 residues. The ends were cut back, 6 bases at V and 2 bases at J, with 10 bases in the middle. The CDR3 reads CSVAAGTNEKLFF. CDR3 in DNA: TGCAGCGTCGCCGCAGGGACTAATGAAAAACTGTTTTTT.

The V and J genes are TRBV4-1 and TRBJ1-1, with 10 nucleotides matching TRBD1. Germline-derived CDR1 and CDR2 are MGHRA and YSYEKL. V gave up 0 bases and J gave up 11 bases; unmatched junction bases: 15. This CDR3 is 17 amino acids long. The CDR3 region is CASSQEGRDRGQMGAFF. CDR3 DNA sequence: TGCGCCAGCAGCCAAGAGGGCCGTGACAGGGGGCAAATGGGGGCTTTCTTT.

The chain uses TRBV5-1 and TRBJ2-5, with no clear D. Trimming stripped 0 bases from V and 4 bases from J, with 7 bases between. The CDR3 extends over 13 amino acids. From germline, CDR1 is SGHRS and CDR2 YFSETQ. CDR3 nucleotides: TGCGCCAGCAGCTTGGTAGCACGAGAGACCCAGTACTTC. This gives the protein CASSLVARETQYF. Filled out from reference TRBV5-1 and TRBJ2-5, the complete variable domain reads KAGVTQTPRYLIKTRGQQVTLSCSPISGHRSVSWYQQTPGQGLQFLFEYFSETQRNKGNFPGRFSGRQFSNSRSEMNVSTLELGDSALYLCASSLVARETQYFGPGTRLLVL.

The chain couples TRBV5-1 to TRBJ2-1, with 7 positions matching TRBD2. CDR1 and CDR2 from the germline V gene are SGHRS and YFSETQ. V lost 1 base and J lost 2; bases outside the gene matches: 6. CDR3 length: 16 residues. CDR3 DNA sequence: TGCGCCAGCAGCTTGCTAGGACTAGACACCTACAATGAGCAGTTCTTC. Its protein product is CASSLLGLDTYNEQFF. Using reference TRBV5-1 and TRBJ2-1 for the parts outside the CDR3, the full variable domain is KAGVTQTPRYLIKTRGQQVTLSCSPISGHRSVSWYQQTPGQGLQFLFEYFSETQRNKGNFPGRFSGRQFSNSRSEMNVSTLELGDSALYLCASSLLGLDTYNEQFFGPGTRLTVL.

The J gene is TRBJ2-1, the V gene TRBV5-1, with D possibly being TRBD2 (6 bases). This CDR3 has 16 amino acids. Germline V lookup: CDR1 SGHRS, CDR2 YFSETQ. V gave up 3 bases and J gave up 0 bases, with 13 bases separating them. The CDR3 bases are TGCGCCAGCAGCTCGATCGGGGGTTCCTCCTACAATGAGCAGTTCTTC. This codes for CASSSIGGSSYNEQFF.